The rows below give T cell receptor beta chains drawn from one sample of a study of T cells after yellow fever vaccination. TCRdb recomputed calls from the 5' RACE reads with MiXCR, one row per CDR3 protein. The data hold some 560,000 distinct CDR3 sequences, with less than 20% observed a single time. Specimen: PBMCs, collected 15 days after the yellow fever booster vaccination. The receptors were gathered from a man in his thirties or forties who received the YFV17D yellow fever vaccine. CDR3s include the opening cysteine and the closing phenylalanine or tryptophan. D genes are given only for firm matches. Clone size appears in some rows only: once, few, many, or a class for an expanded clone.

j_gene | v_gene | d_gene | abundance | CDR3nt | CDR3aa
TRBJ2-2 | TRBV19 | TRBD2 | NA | TGTGCCAGTAGTTCCGGGACTAGCGGCACCGGGGAGCTGTTTTTT | CASSSGTSGTGELFF
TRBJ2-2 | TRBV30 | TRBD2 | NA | TGTGCCTGGGCAGGGACTAAAAGCGCCGGGGAGCTGTTTTTT | CAWAGTKSAGELFF
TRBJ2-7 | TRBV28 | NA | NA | TGTGCCAGCAGTTTATCGATAGACGGCGAGCAGTACTTC | CASSLSIDGEQYF
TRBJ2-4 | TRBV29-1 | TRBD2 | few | TGCAGCGTTGGACTAGCGGGAGGGGCCAAAAACATTCAGTACTTC | CSVGLAGGAKNIQYF
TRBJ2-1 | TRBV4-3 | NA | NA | TGCGCCAGCAGCCAAGATGTCCGGGGGCGCGGGCAGTTCTTC | CASSQDVRGRGQFF
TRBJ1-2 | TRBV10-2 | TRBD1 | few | TGCGCCAGCGGACAGGGGAGCCTTTATGGCTACACCTTC | CASGQGSLYGYTF
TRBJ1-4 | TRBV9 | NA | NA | TGTGCCAGCAGCCCAGGAACGCAGGCAACTAATGAAAAACTGTTTTTT | CASSPGTQATNEKLFF
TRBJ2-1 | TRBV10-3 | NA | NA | TGTGCCATCAGAGACACGGACTACAATGAGCAGTTCTTC | CAIRDTDYNEQFF
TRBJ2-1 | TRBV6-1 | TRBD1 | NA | TGTGCCAGCAGGACAGGGCGCCCAAACAATGAGCAGTTCTTC | CASRTGRPNNEQFF
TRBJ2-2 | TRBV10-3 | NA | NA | TGTGCCATCAGTGAACGACTCCACACCGGGGAGCTGTTTTTT | CAISERLHTGELFF
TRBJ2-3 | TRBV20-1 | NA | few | TGCAGTGCTAGAGACGCAATAGATACGCAGTATTTT | CSARDAIDTQYF
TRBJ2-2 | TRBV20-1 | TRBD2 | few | TGCGGCCTAGCGGGAGGGAGGTTGACCGGGGAGCTGTTTTTT | CGLAGGRLTGELFF
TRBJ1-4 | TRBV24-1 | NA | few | TGTGCCACCAGTGACCTCAGGGGCTGGGTTGAAAAACTGTTTTTT | CATSDLRGWVEKLFF
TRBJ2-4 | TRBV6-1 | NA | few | TGTGCCAGCAAAACCGCCGGGGACGCCAAAAACATTCAGTACTTC | CASKTAGDAKNIQYF
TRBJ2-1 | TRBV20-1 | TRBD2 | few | TGCAGTGCTTCCTCGCTAGCGGGAGCGGGCAATGAGCAGTTCTTC | CSASSLAGAGNEQFF
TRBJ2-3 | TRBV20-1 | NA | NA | TGCAGTGCTAGTCCAGCGTCCTCCCGGGATACGCAGTATTTT | CSASPASSRDTQYF
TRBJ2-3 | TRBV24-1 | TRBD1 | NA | TGTGCCACCAGTGATGGGACAGATAGCACAGATACGCAGTATTTT | CATSDGTDSTDTQYF
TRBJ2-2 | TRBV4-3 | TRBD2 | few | TGCGCCAGCAGCCAAGGATTAGCGGGAGTCGGGGGGGAGCTGTTTTTT | CASSQGLAGVGGELFF
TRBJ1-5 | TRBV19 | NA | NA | TGTGCCAGTAGTATCTGGGAAGGCGATCAGCCCCAGCATTTT | CASSIWEGDQPQHF
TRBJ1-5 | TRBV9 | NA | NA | TGTGCCAGCAGCGTAGCGGGCGGAGGGCCCCAGCATTTT | CASSVAGGGPQHF
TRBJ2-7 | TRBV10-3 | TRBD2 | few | TGTGCCATCAGTGGAAATATAGCGGGGAAAGACTACGAGCAGTACTTC | CAISGNIAGKDYEQYF
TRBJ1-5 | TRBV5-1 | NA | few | TGCGCCAGCAGCTTGTGGCCAGGAGATACCAATCAGCCCCAGCATTTT | CASSLWPGDTNQPQHF
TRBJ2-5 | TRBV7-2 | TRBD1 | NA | TGTGCCAGCAGCTTAAGTTTAGGGACAGGGGAAATGGAGACCCAGTACTTC | CASSLSLGTGEMETQYF
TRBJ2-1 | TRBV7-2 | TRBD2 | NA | TGTGCCAGCAGCTTAGGGTGGCGGGAGGGCCGGGATGAGCAGTTCTTC | CASSLGWREGRDEQFF